Listed below are T cell receptor beta chains from one sample, sequenced in a study of beta chain features in type 1 diabetes. This table comes from immunoSEQ multiplex PCR, and its TCRdb copy is limited to in-frame clones, with some not included. Of about 360,000 clones listed, about 12% are singletons. Sequencing input: naive CD4+ T cells from blood. These receptors were taken from a man younger than 35 in good health. Each CDR3 is given without its conserved first and last residue. Each record gives: D gene, clone size, V gene, CDR3 length, J gene, CDR3 protein. A D gene is named only where the DNA matches it firmly. Expanded clones are given a class, and other clones once, few, many or no size at all.

-	-	TRBV30	11	TRBJ2-5	AWSFQVQETQY
-	few	TRBV11-2	12	TRBJ2-2	ASSTRQTTGELF
-	few	TRBV18	12	TRBJ2-5	ASSLLGGQETQY
-	-	TRBV6-1	11	TRBJ2-1	ASTRGSYNEQF
-	-	TRBV5-1	12	TRBJ2-1	ASSEQISYNEQF
-	-	TRBV4-3	14	TRBJ1-2	ASSQGVRGNSYGYT
-	-	TRBV7-2	9	TRBJ2-3	ASSSKQAQY
-	-	TRBV19	11	TRBJ1-5	ASKDRSNQPQH
-	few	TRBV9	11	TRBJ2-1	ASSVPGDDEQF
TRBD2	-	TRBV7-9	12	TRBJ2-3	ASSLGLAPDTQY
TRBD1	few	TRBV19	14	TRBJ1-1	ASSIDWTGRNTEAF
-	-	TRBV4-2	15	TRBJ1-1	ASSQRQTWDMDTEAF
TRBD1	few	TRBV15	14	TRBJ1-6	ATSREWTGLRSPLH
TRBD2	-	TRBV4-2	15	TRBJ2-1	ASSQTTLWTSGLEQF
-	few	TRBV20-1	9	TRBJ1-2	STFLNYGYT
TRBD1	few	TRBV4-3	11	TRBJ2-6	ASSQDGRQGLT
TRBD2	-	TRBV10-2	12	TRBJ2-1	ASTRLAGNNEQF
-	-	TRBV7-2	10	TRBJ2-7	ASSQRGYEQY
-	few	TRBV2	12	TRBJ1-5	ASSTRGLGQPQH
TRBD1	few	TRBV2	13	TRBJ2-3	ASSELGGRTDTQY
-	few	TRBV10-3	12	TRBJ2-5	AISEVRGQETQY
TRBD1	few	TRBV25-1	13	TRBJ1-6	ASSVPGQPNSPLH
-	few	TRBV4-3	11	TRBJ2-3	ASSQTPTDTQY
-	-	TRBV30	12	TRBJ1-2	AWSVRRIGDGYT
-	-	TRBV11-2	13	TRBJ2-2	ASSFRGLNTGELF
-	few	TRBV18	10	TRBJ2-5	ASSESQETQY
-	few	TRBV6-5	11	TRBJ2-1	ASSRLSYNEQF
-	-	TRBV10-3	15	TRBJ2-5	ATQRQGGWGAQETQY
TRBD1	few	TRBV4-2	13	TRBJ2-2	ASSRTGVGTGELF
TRBD2	few	TRBV2	12	TRBJ2-2	ASSELRETGELF
-	few	TRBV28	13	TRBJ2-4	ASRAQTIAKNIQY
-	few	TRBV6-4	13	TRBJ2-1	ASSDSWGPYNEQF
TRBD1	-	TRBV28	14	TRBJ2-7	ASTTFGGTGENEQY
-	once	TRBV7-3	11	TRBJ2-2	ASSFSEAGELF
-	few	TRBV30	14	TRBJ2-7	AWSSDQGGLSYEQY
-	few	TRBV4-3	14	TRBJ2-1	ASSQVWGERHNEQF
TRBD2	few	TRBV14	15	TRBJ2-1	ASSRRAGLAGTDEQF
TRBD1	-	TRBV18	12	TRBJ2-5	ASSRTGGRETQY
-	few	TRBV30	13	TRBJ2-7	AWSHVVVSPYEQY
-	-	TRBV7-9	16	TRBJ2-7	ASSPTRRRRWWIYEQY
TRBD2	few	TRBV19	12	TRBJ2-2	ARRAGGDTGELF
-	-	TRBV7-2	13	TRBJ1-5	ASSLGVGGGQPQH
-	few	TRBV7-3	11	TRBJ2-5	ASSPQHQETQY